A selection of T cell receptor beta chains follows, all from one sample in a study of tumor-infiltrating lymphocytes in localized non-small cell lung cancer. The protocol was immunoSEQ multiplex PCR, while the TCRdb copy is restricted to in-frame clones and leaves out a portion. The data hold about 23,000 clones, with around two thirds observed a single time. Sequencing used lung tumor tissue. The receptors here all came from a human donor with non-small cell lung cancer. Both conserved end residues are part of each CDR3. A D gene is named only where the DNA matches it firmly. A clone size is listed for some rows: how often the clone was seen (once, few, many), or a class if it is expanded.

v_gene	j_gene	abundance	d_gene	CDR3aa	CDR3nt
TRBV10-3	TRBJ1-1	NA	TRBD1	CAISELSGGEAFF	TGTGCCATCAGTGAGCTCTCAGGGGGGGAAGCTTTCTTT
TRBV5-6	TRBJ1-2	NA	NA	CASSLMGYDYGYTF	TGTGCCAGCAGCTTGATGGGGTATGACTATGGCTACACCTTC
TRBV10-2	TRBJ1-5	NA	NA	CASSDPGVPGAQHF	TGCGCCAGCAGTGACCCTGGAGTGCCCGGGGCCCAGCATTTT
TRBV6-6	TRBJ2-7	NA	NA	CASSYAGPHEQYF	TGTGCCAGCAGTTATGCGGGACCACACGAGCAGTACTTC
TRBV6-5	TRBJ2-7	NA	NA	CASRRTVSSYEQYF	TGTGCCAGCAGAAGGACCGTCAGCTCCTACGAGCAGTACTTC
TRBV7-6	TRBJ2-7	NA	NA	CASSLGTGLPPYEQYF	TGTGCCAGCAGCTTGGGAACAGGGCTACCCCCCTACGAGCAGTACTTC
TRBV27	TRBJ2-1	few	TRBD2	CASLLTSGGREQFF	TGTGCCAGCCTCCTAACTAGCGGGGGGCGGGAGCAGTTCTTC
TRBV6-6	TRBJ1-1	NA	NA	CASSPGTERTEAFF	TGTGCCAGCAGTCCCGGGACGGAACGCACTGAAGCTTTCTTT
TRBV6-6	TRBJ1-1	once	NA	CASSYTEYMNTEAFF	TGTGCCAGCAGTTACACGGAATACATGAACACTGAAGCTTTCTTT
TRBV29-1	TRBJ1-1	NA	NA	CSSIQGPEAFF	TGCAGCTCCATCCAGGGTCCTGAAGCTTTCTTT
TRBV18	TRBJ1-6	NA	TRBD1	CASSQNDRETLHF	TGTGCCAGCTCTCAGAACGACAGGGAAACCCTCCACTTT
TRBV6-1	TRBJ2-5	NA	NA	CASRRTAVQETQYF	TGTGCCAGCAGACGGACAGCAGTTCAAGAGACCCAGTACTTC
TRBV30	TRBJ1-4	NA	TRBD1	CAWSGKGQPEKLFF	TGTGCCTGGAGTGGTAAGGGACAGCCGGAAAAACTGTTTTTT
TRBV4-3	TRBJ2-3	NA	TRBD2	CASSQNPGTSGGADTQYF	TGCGCCAGCAGCCAGAACCCTGGGACTAGCGGGGGGGCAGATACGCAGTATTTT
TRBV5-1	TRBJ1-4	NA	NA	CASSEGMRTNEKLFF	TGCGCCAGCAGTGAGGGGATGAGAACTAATGAAAAACTGTTTTTT
TRBV6-1	TRBJ2-7	NA	NA	CAIDGGASYEQYF	TGTGCCATCGATGGGGGGGCATCCTACGAGCAGTACTTC
TRBV14	TRBJ1-1	NA	NA	CASSQFLGNTEAFF	TGTGCCAGCAGCCAATTTTTGGGGAACACTGAAGCTTTCTTT
TRBV5-8	TRBJ2-1	NA	TRBD1	CASSRGQGYKNEQFF	TGTGCCAGCAGCCGGGGACAGGGGTACAAAAATGAGCAGTTCTTC
TRBV29-1	TRBJ2-7	NA	NA	CSSPGVFYEQYF	TGCAGCTCCCCGGGGGTTTTCTACGAGCAGTACTTC
TRBV27	TRBJ2-7	NA	TRBD2	CASSFLAGVSYEQYF	TGTGCCAGCAGTTTTCTAGCGGGGGTCTCCTACGAGCAGTACTTC
TRBV18	TRBJ1-3	NA	NA	CASSPPASGGNTIYF	TGTGCCAGCTCCCCTCCCGCATCGGGAGGAAACACCATATATTTT
TRBV4-3	TRBJ2-6	few	NA	CASSQEPRSGANVLTF	TGCGCCAGCAGCCAAGAACCCCGCTCTGGGGCCAACGTCCTGACTTTC
TRBV5-1	TRBJ1-1	NA	TRBD1	CASSPVPGQGWNTEAFF	TGCGCCAGCAGCCCTGTCCCGGGACAGGGTTGGAACACTGAAGCTTTCTTT
TRBV29-1	TRBJ2-4	NA	TRBD1	CSVAGTGGSKNIQYF	TGCAGCGTTGCCGGGACAGGGGGTTCCAAAAACATTCAGTACTTC
TRBV6-1	TRBJ1-6	NA	NA	CATAAGPYNSPLHF	TGTGCCACCGCAGCAGGGCCCTATAATTCACCCCTCCACTTT
TRBV5-1	TRBJ1-4	NA	NA	CASSAQGGKLFF	TGCGCCAGCAGCGCACAAGGAGGAAAACTGTTTTTT
TRBV4-1	TRBJ1-2	NA	NA	CASSQDWGPMGTF	TGCGCCAGCAGCCAAGATTGGGGGCCGATGGGGACCTTC
TRBV5-4	TRBJ1-2	few	NA	CASSLRRDPYGYTF	TGTGCCAGCAGCTTGCGCAGGGACCCCTATGGCTACACCTTC
TRBV7-2	TRBJ2-5	NA	NA	CASSLPGPKKGGAEETQYF	TGTGCCAGCAGCCTCCCAGGGCCTAAAAAGGGGGGGGCCGAAGAGACCCAGTACTTC
TRBV6-5	TRBJ1-2	NA	NA	CASKGVDSNYGYTF	TGTGCCAGCAAAGGGGTGGATTCAAACTATGGCTACACCTTC
TRBV10-1	TRBJ2-7	few	TRBD2	CASSENPGRDEQYF	TGCGCCAGCAGTGAGAATCCAGGGAGGGACGAGCAGTACTTC
TRBV9	TRBJ1-1	NA	TRBD1	CASSPSTGGAGTEAFF	TGTGCCAGCAGCCCGTCAACAGGGGGGGCGGGGACTGAAGCTTTCTTT
TRBV12-5	TRBJ2-3	NA	NA	CASVKGGGTDTQYF	TGTGCTAGTGTCAAGGGGGGTGGCACAGATACGCAGTATTTT
TRBV10-1	TRBJ2-1	few	NA	CASSVSGSYEQFF	TGCGCCAGCAGTGTTTCGGGGAGCTATGAGCAGTTCTTC
TRBV7-9	TRBJ1-6	few	NA	CASSPLQGRFNSPLHF	TGTGCCAGCAGCCCACTTCAGGGGAGATTTAATTCACCCCTCCACTTT
TRBV10-1	TRBJ2-7	NA	NA	CASSEGHGYEQYF	TGCGCCAGCAGTGAAGGACACGGCTACGAGCAGTACTTC
TRBV5-1	TRBJ1-4	NA	NA	CASRPGETNEKLFF	TGCGCCAGCAGGCCGGGGGAGACTAATGAAAAACTGTTTTTT
TRBV7-2	TRBJ1-4	medium-sized	NA	CASSSREGINEKLFF	TGTGCCAGCAGCTCCCGGGAGGGTATTAATGAAAAACTGTTTTTT
TRBV9	TRBJ2-7	NA	TRBD2	CASSVAGGLLNF	TGTGCCAGCAGCGTAGCGGGGGGATTACTGAACTTC
TRBV29-1	TRBJ2-1	once	TRBD1	CSSGQGYTNEQFF	TGCAGCTCTGGACAGGGGTATACAAATGAGCAGTTCTTC
TRBV5-6	TRBJ1-4	NA	NA	CASSLGRGSSYRGELFF	TGTGCCAGCAGCTTGGGGCGGGGCAGCTCCTATAGGGGAGAACTGTTTTTT
TRBV11-2	TRBJ2-3	NA	TRBD2	CASRATSGSVDTQYF	TGTGCCAGCAGGGCGACTAGCGGGTCCGTAGATACGCAGTATTTT